Below are 9 T cell receptor beta chains sequenced from a single sample in a study of breast tumors, draining lymph nodes, adjacent tissues. TCRdb redid the calling of the multiplex PCR reads with MiXCR, one entry per CDR3 protein. The table shows tens of thousands of distinct CDR3 sequences, with under 45% occurring only once. Sequences were obtained from breast tumor tissue. The receptor set was obtained from a female donor with breast cancer. Some clones in this sample may be carry-over from other donors' samples.

The chain is built from TRBV2 and TRBJ1-5, with 7 nucleotides matching TRBD1. J gave up 4 bases and V 4 bases, and 4 bases lay outside the gene matches. The V gene's germline CDR1 is SNHLY and CDR2 FYNNEI. The CDR3 loop spans 14 amino acids. In DNA, the CDR3 is TGTGCCAGCAGTGGGGACAGTTTGAATCAGCCCCAGCATTTT. It codes for CASSGDSLNQPQHF. The entire variable domain, with the rest obtained from reference TRBV2 and TRBJ1-5, is as follows: EPEVTQTPSHQVTQMGQEVILRCVPISNHLYFYWYRQILGQKVEFLVSFYNNEISEKSEIFDDQFSVERPDGSNFTLKIRSTKLEDSAMYFCASSGDSLNQPQHFGDGTRLSIL.

This clonotype was detected ten times or more. CDR3 in amino acids: CASSPARVDNSPLHF. The CDR3 DNA sequence: TGTGCCAGCAGCCCCGCCAGGGTTGATAATTCACCCCTCCACTTT. The chain joins TRBV11-3 to TRBJ1-6; perhaps TRBD1 as D (5 bases). Germline V lookup: CDR1 SGHNT, CDR2 YENEEA. Between the trimmed V and J ends, which lost 5 bases and 5 bases, there was a span of 13 bases. The CDR3 runs to 15 residues.

About this clonotype: Since a much larger clone is just one base distant, this may be a read error. The rearrangement uses TRBV19 and TRBJ2-3; D is unclear. This CDR3 has 15 residues. The germline V gene has CDR1 LNHDA and CDR2 SQIVND (reference sequence). As DNA, the CDR3 is TGTGCCACTAGTTCCGGCGAGAGAAGAATAGATACGCAGTATTTT. Its translation: CATSSGERRIDTQYF.

This clonotype is deemed medium-sized (0.01 to 0.1%). The V and J genes are TRBV7-9 and TRBJ2-7; 10 bases agree with TRBD1. This CDR3 is built from 14 residues. V lost 5 bases to trimming and J lost 7 bases; unmatched junction nucleotides: 8. Germline V gives CDR1 SEHNR, CDR2 FQNEAQ (reference sequence). For the CDR3, the DNA is TGTGCCAGCAGCGTCTCCGGGACAGGGGTTGAGCAGTACTTC. Translation: CASSVSGTGVEQYF.

The chain employs TRBV7-2 and TRBJ1-2; D is possibly TRBD1 (5 bases). Germline CDR1 is SGHTA and CDR2 is FQGNSA. Trimming removed 5 bases at V and 8 bases at J, with 15 bases between. CDR3 length equals 13 residues. As DNA, the CDR3 is TGTGCCAGCAGCAGGGGTCGGGGAAGCGGCTACACCTTC. This translates into CASSRGRGSGYTF.

This clonotype was observed at least ten times. The CDR3 nucleotides are TGTGCCAGCAGTAGGCGGGGAACCGAAAAACTGTTTTTT. This encodes CASSRRGTEKLFF. V usage is TRBV28 and J usage is TRBJ1-4; no reliable D call. Trimming took 5 bases from V and 8 from J, leaving 12 bases between them. There are 13 residues in the CDR3. The germline V gene has CDR1 MDHEN and CDR2 SYDVKM. The full variable domain, rest sourced from reference TRBV28 and TRBJ1-4, is DVKVTQSSRYLVKRTGEKVFLECVQDMDHENMFWYRQDPGLGLRLIYFSYDVKMKEKGDIPEGYSVSREKKERFSLILESASTNQTSMYLCASSRRGTEKLFFGSGTQLSVL.

This clonotype was counted ten times or more. The V call is TRBV13, the J call TRBJ2-1, with TRBD2 matching 9 bases. This CDR3 is built from 17 residues. The germline gives CDR1 PRHDT, CDR2 FYEKMQ (reference sequence). Unmatched junction bases numbered 11, after V lost 5 bases and J lost 3 bases. The CDR3, as DNA: TGTGCCAGCAGCCAACCCCCCGGGACTAGCAGCTACAATGAGCAGTTCTTC. Translated, it gives CASSQPPGTSSYNEQFF.

This clonotype appeared many times. V gene TRBV7-2 combines with J gene TRBJ2-1; 7 bases fit TRBD2. Germline-derived CDR1 and CDR2 are SGHTA and FQGNSA. With V trimmed by 4 bases and J by 8 bases, 20 bases remained unmatched. This CDR3 is built from 18 residues. This CDR3 reads CASSWQSGSGWGDHEQFF. CDR3 sequence (DNA): TGTGCCAGCAGCTGGCAGTCAGGTAGCGGGTGGGGCGACCATGAGCAGTTCTTC. Full variable domain (remainder filled in from reference TRBV7-2 and TRBJ2-1): GAGVSQSPSNKVTEKGKDVELRCDPISGHTALYWYRQSLGQGLEFLIYFQGNSAPDKSGLPSDRFSAERTGGSVSTLTIQRTQQEDSAVYLCASSWQSGSGWGDHEQFFGPGTRLTVL.

This clonotype was counted ten times or more. V usage is TRBV5-4 and J usage is TRBJ2-1; the D is unclear. The germline V and J ends were trimmed by 1 base and 9 bases, with 5 bases remaining between them. Germline CDR1 and CDR2: SGHNT and YYREEE (reference sequence). The CDR3 has 11 amino acids. The CDR3 DNA is TGTGCCAGCAGCTTGCCCAGTGAGCAGTTCTTC. Encoded protein: CASSLPSEQFF.